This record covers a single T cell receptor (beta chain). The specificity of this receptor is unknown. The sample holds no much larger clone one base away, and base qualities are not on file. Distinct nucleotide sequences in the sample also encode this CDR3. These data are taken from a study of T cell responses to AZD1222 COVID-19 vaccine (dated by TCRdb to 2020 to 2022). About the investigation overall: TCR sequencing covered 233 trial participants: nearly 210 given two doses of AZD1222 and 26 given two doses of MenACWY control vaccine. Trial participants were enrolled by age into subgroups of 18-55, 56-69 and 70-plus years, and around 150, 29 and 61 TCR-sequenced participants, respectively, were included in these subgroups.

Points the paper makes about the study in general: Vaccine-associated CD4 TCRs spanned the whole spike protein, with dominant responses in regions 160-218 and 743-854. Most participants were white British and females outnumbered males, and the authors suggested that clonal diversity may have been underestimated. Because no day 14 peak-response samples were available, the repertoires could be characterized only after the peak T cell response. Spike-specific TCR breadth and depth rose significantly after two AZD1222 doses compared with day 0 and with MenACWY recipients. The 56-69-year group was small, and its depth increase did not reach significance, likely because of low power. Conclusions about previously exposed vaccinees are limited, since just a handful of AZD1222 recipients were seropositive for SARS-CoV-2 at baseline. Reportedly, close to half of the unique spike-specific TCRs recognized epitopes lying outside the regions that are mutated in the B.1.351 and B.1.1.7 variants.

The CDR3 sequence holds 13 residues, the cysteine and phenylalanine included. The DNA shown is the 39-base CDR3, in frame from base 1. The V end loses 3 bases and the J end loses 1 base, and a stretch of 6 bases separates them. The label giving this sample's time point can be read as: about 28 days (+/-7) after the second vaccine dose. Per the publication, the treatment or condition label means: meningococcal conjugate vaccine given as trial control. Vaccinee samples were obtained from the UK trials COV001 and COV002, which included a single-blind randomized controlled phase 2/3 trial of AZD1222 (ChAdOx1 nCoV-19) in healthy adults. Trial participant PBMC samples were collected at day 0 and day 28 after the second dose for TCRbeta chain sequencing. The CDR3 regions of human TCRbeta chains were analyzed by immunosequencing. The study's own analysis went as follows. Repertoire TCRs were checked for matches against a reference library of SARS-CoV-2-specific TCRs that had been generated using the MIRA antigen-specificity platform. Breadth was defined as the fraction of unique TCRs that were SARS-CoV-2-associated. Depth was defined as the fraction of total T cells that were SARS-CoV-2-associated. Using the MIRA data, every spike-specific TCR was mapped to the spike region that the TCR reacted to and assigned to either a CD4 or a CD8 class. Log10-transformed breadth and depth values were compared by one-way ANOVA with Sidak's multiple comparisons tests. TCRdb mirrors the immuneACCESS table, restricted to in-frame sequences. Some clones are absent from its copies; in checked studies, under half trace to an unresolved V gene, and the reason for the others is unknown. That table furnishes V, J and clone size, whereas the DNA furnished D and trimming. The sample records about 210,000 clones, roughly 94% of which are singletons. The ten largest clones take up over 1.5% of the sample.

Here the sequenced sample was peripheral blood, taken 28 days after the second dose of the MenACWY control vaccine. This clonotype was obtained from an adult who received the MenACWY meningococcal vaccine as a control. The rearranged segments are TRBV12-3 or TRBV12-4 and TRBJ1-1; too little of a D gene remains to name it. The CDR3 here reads CASSLGGNTEAFF. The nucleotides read TGTGCCAGCAGTTTGGGCGGGAACACTGAAGCTTTCTTT.